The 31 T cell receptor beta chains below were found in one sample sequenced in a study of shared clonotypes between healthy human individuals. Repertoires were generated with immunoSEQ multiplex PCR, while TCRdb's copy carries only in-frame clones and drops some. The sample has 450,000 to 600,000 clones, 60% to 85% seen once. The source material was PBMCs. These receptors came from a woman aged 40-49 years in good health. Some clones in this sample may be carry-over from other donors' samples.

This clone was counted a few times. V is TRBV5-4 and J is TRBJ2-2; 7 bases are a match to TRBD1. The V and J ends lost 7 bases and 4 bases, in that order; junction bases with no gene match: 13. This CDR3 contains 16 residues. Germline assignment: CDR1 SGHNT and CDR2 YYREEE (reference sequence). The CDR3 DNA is TGTGCCAGCGCGACCGCGGCAGGGGGACGCACCGGGGAGCTGTTTTTT. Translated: CASATAAGGRTGELFF.

The CDR3 loop is CASSAPEGPSYEQYF. The CDR3 DNA follows: TGTGCCAGCAGTGCACCAGAGGGTCCTTCCTACGAGCAGTACTTC. The chain uses TRBV25-1 and TRBJ2-7, with D possibly TRBD2 on 5 matching bases. The CDR3 totals 15 residues. CDR1 and CDR2 from the germline V gene are MGHDK and SYGVNS. The ends were cut back, 4 bases at V and 1 base at J, with 14 bases in the middle.

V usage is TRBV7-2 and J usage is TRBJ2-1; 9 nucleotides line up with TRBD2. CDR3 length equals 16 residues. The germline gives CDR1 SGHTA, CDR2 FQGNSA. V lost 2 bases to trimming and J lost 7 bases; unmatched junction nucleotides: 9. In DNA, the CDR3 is TGTGCCAGCAGCTTAAGTGGCGGGGGGGCTTGGAATGAGCAGTTCTTC. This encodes CASSLSGGGAWNEQFF. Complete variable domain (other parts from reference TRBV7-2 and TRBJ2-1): GAGVSQSPSNKVTEKGKDVELRCDPISGHTALYWYRQSLGQGLEFLIYFQGNSAPDKSGLPSDRFSAERTGGSVSTLTIQRTQQEDSAVYLCASSLSGGGAWNEQFFGPGTRLTVL.

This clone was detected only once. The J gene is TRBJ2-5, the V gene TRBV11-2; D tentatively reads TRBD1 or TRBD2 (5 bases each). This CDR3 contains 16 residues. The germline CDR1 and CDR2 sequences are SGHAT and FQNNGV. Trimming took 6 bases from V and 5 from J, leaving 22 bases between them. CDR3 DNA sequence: TGTGCCAGCAGACCAACCCGGGGCCCCCCCGGGGAGACCCAGTACTTC. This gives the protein CASRPTRGPPGETQYF.

The CDR3 nucleotides read TGTGCCAGCAGCGTGGCCAGCCAGGGAAACTACGAGCAGTACTTC. It yields the protein CASSVASQGNYEQYF. J is TRBJ2-7 and V is TRBV9; possibly TRBD1 for D (5 bases). V was cut by 2 bases and J by 3 bases, with 15 bases left in between. Germline assignment: CDR1 SGDLS and CDR2 YYNGEE. This CDR3 comprises 15 residues.

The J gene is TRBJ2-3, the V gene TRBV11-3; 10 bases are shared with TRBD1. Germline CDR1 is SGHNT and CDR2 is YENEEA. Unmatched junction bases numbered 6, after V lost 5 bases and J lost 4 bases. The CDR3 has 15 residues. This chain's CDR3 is CASSPGQGEADTQYF. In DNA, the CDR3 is TGTGCCAGCAGCCCAGGACAGGGGGAGGCAGATACGCAGTATTTT.

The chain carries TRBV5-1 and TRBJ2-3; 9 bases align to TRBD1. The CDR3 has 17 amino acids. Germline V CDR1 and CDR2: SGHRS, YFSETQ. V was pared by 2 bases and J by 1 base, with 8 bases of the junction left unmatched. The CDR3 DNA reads TGCGCCAGCAGCTTATTCACGGGACAGGGCGGCACAGATACGCAGTATTTT. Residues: CASSLFTGQGGTDTQYF.

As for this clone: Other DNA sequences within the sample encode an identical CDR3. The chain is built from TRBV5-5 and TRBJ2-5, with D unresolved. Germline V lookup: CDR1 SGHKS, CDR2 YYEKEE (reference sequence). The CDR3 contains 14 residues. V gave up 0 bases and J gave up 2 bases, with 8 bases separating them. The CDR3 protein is CASSLGARQETQYF. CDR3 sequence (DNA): TGTGCCAGCAGCTTGGGGGCTAGGCAAGAGACCCAGTACTTC.

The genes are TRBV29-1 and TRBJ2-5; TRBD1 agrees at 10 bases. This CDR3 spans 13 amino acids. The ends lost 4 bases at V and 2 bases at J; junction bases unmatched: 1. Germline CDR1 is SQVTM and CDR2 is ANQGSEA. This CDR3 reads CSVGTGGQETQYF. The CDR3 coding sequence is TGCAGCGTTGGGACAGGGGGACAAGAGACCCAGTACTTC.

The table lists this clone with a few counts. Written as DNA, the CDR3 is TGCGCCAGCAGTGAGTCGGGGACGAACACTGAAGCTTTCTTT. Residues: CASSESGTNTEAFF. The J gene is TRBJ1-1, the V gene TRBV10-1, with D possibly matching TRBD1 (5 bases). The germline V and J ends were trimmed by 0 bases and 1 base, with 6 bases remaining between them. The length of the CDR3 is 14 residues. Germline assignment: CDR1 WNHNN and CDR2 SYGVQD (reference sequence).

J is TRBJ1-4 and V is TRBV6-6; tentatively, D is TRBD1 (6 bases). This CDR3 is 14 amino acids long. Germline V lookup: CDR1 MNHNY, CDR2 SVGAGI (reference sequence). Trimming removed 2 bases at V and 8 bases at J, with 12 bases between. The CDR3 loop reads CASSYRGRGEKLFF. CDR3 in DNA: TGTGCCAGCAGTTACCGCGGGAGGGGGGAAAAACTGTTTTTT.

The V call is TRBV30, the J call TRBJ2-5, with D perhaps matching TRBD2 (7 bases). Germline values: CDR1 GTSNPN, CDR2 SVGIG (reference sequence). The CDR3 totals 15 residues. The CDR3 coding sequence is TGTGCTTTGGAGTGGGGGGGCACGTACCAAGAGACCCAGTACTTC. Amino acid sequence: CALEWGGTYQETQYF.

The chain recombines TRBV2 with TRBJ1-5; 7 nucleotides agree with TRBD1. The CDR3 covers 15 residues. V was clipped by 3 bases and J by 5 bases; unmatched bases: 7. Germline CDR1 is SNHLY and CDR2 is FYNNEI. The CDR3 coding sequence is TGTGCCAGCAGTGATAACAGGGGTACTTATCAGCCCCAGCATTTT. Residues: CASSDNRGTYQPQHF.

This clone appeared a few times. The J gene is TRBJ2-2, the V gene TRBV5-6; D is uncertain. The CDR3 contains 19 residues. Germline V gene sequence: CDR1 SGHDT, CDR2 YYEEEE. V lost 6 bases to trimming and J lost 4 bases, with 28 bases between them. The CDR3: CASIRAFARPATPTGELFF. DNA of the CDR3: TGTGCCAGCATCCGGGCGTTTGCCAGGCCCGCTACACCCACCGGGGAGCTGTTTTTT.

Written as DNA, the CDR3 is TGTGCCAGCAGTGAGGCCGGGGTGGGTGAAAAACTGTTTTTT. Encoded protein: CASSEAGVGEKLFF. This chain joins TRBV6-1 and TRBJ1-4; no reliable D call. The germline gives CDR1 MNHNS, CDR2 SASEGT. V was pared by 3 bases and J by 7 bases, with 12 bases between. The CDR3 consists of 14 residues.

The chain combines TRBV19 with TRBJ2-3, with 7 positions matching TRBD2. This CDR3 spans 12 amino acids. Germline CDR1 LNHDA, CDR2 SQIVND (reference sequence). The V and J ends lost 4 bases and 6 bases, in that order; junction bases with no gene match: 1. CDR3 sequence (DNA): TGTGCCAGTAGTACCGGGGGGGATACGCAGTATTTT. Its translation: CASSTGGDTQYF.

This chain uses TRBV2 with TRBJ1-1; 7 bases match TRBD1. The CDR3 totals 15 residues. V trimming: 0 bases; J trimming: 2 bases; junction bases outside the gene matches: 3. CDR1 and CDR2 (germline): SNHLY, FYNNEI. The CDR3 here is CASSEAGTVNTEAFF. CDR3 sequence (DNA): TGTGCCAGCAGTGAAGCAGGGACAGTCAACACTGAAGCTTTCTTT.

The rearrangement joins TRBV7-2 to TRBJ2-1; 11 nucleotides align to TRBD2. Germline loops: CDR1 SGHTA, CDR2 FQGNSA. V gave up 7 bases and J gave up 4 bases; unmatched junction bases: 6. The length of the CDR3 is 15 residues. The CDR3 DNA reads TGTGCCAGCAATTCCGGGACTAGCGGTTACAATGAGCAGTTCTTC. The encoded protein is CASNSGTSGYNEQFF.

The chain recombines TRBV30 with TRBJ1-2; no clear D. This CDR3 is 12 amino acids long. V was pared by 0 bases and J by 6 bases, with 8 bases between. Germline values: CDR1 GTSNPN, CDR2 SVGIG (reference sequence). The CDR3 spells CAWSVTLDGYTF. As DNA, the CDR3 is TGTGCCTGGAGTGTAACCCTGGATGGCTACACCTTC.

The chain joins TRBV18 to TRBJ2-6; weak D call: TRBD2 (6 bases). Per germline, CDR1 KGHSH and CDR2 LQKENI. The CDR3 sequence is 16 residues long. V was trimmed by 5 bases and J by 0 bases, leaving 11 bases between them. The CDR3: CASSEGLLSGANVLTF. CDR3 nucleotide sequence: TGTGCCAGCTCAGAGGGACTGCTCTCTGGGGCCAACGTCCTGACTTTC.

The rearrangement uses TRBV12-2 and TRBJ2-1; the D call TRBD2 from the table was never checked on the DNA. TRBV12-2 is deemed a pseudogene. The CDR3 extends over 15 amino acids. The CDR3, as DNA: TGTGCAAGTCGCTTGGGACTAGCGGCTTACAATGAGCAGTTCTTC. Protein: CASRLGLAAYNEQFF.

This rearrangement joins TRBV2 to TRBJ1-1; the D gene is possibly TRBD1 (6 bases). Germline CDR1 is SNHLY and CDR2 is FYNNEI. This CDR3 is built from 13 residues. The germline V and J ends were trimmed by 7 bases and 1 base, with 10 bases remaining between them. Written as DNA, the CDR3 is TGTGCCAGCATAGGACAGACGAACACTGAAGCTTTCTTT. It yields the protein CASIGQTNTEAFF.

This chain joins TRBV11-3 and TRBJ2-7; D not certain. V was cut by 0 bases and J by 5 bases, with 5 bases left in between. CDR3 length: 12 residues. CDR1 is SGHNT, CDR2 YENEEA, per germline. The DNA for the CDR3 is TGTGCCAGCAGCTTAGATCGTAACGAGCAGTACTTC. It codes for CASSLDRNEQYF.

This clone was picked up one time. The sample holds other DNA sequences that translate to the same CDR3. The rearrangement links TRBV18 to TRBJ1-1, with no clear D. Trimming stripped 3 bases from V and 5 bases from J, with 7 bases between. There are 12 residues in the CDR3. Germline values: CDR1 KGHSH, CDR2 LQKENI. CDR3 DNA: TGTGCCAGCTCACCCGGTCAAACTGAAGCTTTCTTT. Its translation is CASSPGQTEAFF.

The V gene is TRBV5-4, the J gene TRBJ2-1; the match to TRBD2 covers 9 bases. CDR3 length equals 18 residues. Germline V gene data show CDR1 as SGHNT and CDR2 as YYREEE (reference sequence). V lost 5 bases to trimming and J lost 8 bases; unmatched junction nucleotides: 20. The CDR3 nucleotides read TGTGCCAGCAGACCCCCCTCTAGGGGTAGCGGGAGTAGCGATGAGCAGTTCTTC. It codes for CASRPPSRGSGSSDEQFF.

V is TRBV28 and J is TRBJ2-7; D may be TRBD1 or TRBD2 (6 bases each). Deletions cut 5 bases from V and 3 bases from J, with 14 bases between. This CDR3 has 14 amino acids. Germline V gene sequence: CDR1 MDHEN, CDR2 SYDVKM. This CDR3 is CASSKGGGGYEQYF. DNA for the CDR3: TGTGCCAGCAGTAAAGGGGGAGGCGGCTACGAGCAGTACTTC.

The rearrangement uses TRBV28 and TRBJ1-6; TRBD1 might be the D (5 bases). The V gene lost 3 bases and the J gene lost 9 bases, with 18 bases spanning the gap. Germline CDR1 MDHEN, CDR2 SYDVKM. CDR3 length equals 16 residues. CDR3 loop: CASSFTQGLPGSPLHF. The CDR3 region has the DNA TGTGCCAGCAGTTTCACCCAGGGCTTACCCGGTTCACCCCTCCACTTT.

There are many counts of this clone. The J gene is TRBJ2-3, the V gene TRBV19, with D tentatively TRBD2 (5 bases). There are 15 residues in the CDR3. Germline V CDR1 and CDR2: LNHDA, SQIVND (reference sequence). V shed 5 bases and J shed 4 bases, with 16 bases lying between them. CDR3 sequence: CASSPGLWGADTQYF. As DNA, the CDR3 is TGTGCCAGTAGTCCGGGCCTCTGGGGAGCAGATACGCAGTATTTT.

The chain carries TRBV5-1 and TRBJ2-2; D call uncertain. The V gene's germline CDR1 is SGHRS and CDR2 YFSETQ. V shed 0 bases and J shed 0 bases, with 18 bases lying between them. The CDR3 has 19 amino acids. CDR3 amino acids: CASSLGRIFTNANTGELFF. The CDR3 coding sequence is TGCGCCAGCAGCTTGGGACGGATTTTCACGAACGCGAACACCGGGGAGCTGTTTTTT.

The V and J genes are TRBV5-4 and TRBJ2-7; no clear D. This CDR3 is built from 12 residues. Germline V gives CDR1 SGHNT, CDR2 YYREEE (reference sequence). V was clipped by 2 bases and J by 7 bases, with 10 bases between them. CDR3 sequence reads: CASSFPTREQYF. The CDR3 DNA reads TGTGCCAGCAGCTTCCCTACGAGGGAGCAGTACTTC.

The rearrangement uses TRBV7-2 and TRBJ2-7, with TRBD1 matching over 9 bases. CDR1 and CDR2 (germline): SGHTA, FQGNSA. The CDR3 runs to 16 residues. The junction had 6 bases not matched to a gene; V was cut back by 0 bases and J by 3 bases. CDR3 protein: CASSLASTGGFYEQYF. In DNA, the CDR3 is TGTGCCAGCAGCTTAGCTTCCACAGGGGGCTTCTACGAGCAGTACTTC. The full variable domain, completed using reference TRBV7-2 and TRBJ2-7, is GAGVSQSPSNKVTEKGKDVELRCDPISGHTALYWYRQSLGQGLEFLIYFQGNSAPDKSGLPSDRFSAERTGGSVSTLTIQRTQQEDSAVYLCASSLASTGGFYEQYFGPGTRLTVT.